This T cell receptor (beta chain) was sequenced in a study of technical replicates of blood from a few donors. Some clones are missing from TCRdb's copy, which holds only in-frame ones; the method was immunoSEQ multiplex PCR. The data hold 65,000 to 95,000 clones, with 93% observed a single time. The CDR3 spans 15 residues. Germline V gene lookup returns CDR1 MDHEN and CDR2 SYDVKM. J was trimmed by 9 bases and V by 5 bases; bases with no gene match: 13. The receptor's source is a human donor in good health. The chain has TRBV28 and TRBJ2-1, with 7 positions matching TRBD2. Sequencing used T cells isolated from PBMCs. CDR3 coding DNA: TGTGCCAGCAGTCCCCAGTGGGAGGGAGCTGGTGAGCAGTTCTTC. This gives the protein CASSPQWEGAGEQFF.